These 8 T cell receptor beta chains were all obtained from the same sample, sequenced in a study of T-cell reconstitution after alpha-beta-depleted transplantation in children. The authors prepared the TCRbeta library with unique molecular identifiers. Via MiXCR, TCRdb re-called the PCR reads, giving one row per CDR3 protein. The data show about a million distinct CDR3 sequences, around 30% seen once. Sequencing used PBMCs, mostly from graft donor cells, obtained 360 days after TCRalphabeta/CD19-depleted stem cell transplant. The receptors originated from a boy younger than two who had a stem cell transplant for SCID, so the T cells may come from the graft donor.

Only a few counts were recorded for this clonotype. V usage is TRBV6-5 and J usage is TRBJ2-2, with D hard to call. V lost 1 base to trimming and J lost 0 bases, with 6 bases between them. Per the germline V gene, CDR1 is MNHEY and CDR2 is SVGAGI. The CDR3 covers 15 residues. CDR3 in DNA: TGTGCCAGCAGTTACTTTGGTTCGAACACCGGGGAGCTGTTTTTT. It yields the protein CASSYFGSNTGELFF.

This clonotype showed up just a few times. The chain carries TRBV6-1 and TRBJ2-2; 8 nucleotides match TRBD1. The V and J ends lost 5 bases and 7 bases, in that order; junction bases with no gene match: 6. This CDR3 comprises 14 residues. The germline V gene encodes CDR1 MNHNS and CDR2 SASEGT. DNA of the CDR3: TGTGCCAGCAGTCGCGACAGGGGCGGCGGGGAGCTGTTTTTT. Translated, it gives CASSRDRGGGELFF.

This clonotype occurred a few times. V usage is TRBV27 and J usage is TRBJ2-7; 8 nucleotides agree with TRBD1. CDR3 length equals 15 residues. Per the germline V gene, CDR1 is MNHEY and CDR2 is SMNVEV (reference sequence). The V and J ends lost 5 bases and 2 bases, in that order; junction bases with no gene match: 8. For the CDR3, the DNA is TGTGCCAGCAGTCCAGACAGGGGTGGGACCTACGAGCAGTACTTC. This sequence encodes CASSPDRGGTYEQYF.

There are a few counts of this clonotype. CDR3: CASSQEWGQPHSYEQYF. The CDR3 DNA follows: TGCGCCAGCAGCCAAGAGTGGGGACAGCCCCACTCCTACGAGCAGTACTTC. The V and J genes are TRBV4-1 and TRBJ2-7, with TRBD1 matching over 7 bases. This CDR3 contains 17 residues. J was trimmed by 0 bases and V by 0 bases; bases with no gene match: 8. The germline CDR1 and CDR2 sequences are MGHRA and YSYEKL.

This clonotype was picked up one time. The chain carries TRBV24-1 and TRBJ1-5; TRBD1 agrees at 12 bases. Per germline, CDR1 KGHDR and CDR2 SFDVKD. There are 16 residues in the CDR3. V shed 4 bases and J 5 bases; nucleotides not matched to a gene: 5. In nucleotides, the CDR3 is TGTGCCACCAGTGAGGGGGGACAGGGGGCGTATCAGCCCCAGCATTTT. It yields the protein CATSEGGQGAYQPQHF.

The rearrangement joins TRBV5-1 to TRBJ2-3; 9 bases fit TRBD2. The V and J ends lost 3 bases and 0 bases, in that order; junction bases with no gene match: 5. The CDR3 length is 16 residues. Per germline, CDR1 SGHRS and CDR2 YFSETQ. The CDR3 region has the DNA TGCGCCAGCAGCTACGCGGGGGGGCCGAGCACAGATACGCAGTATTTT. Translated: CASSYAGGPSTDTQYF.

This chain's CDR3 is CASSPPFGAGGPKEQYF. The CDR3 DNA follows: TGTGCCAGCAGTCCCCCCTTCGGGGCGGGGGGGCCTAAAGAGCAGTACTTC. The rearrangement links TRBV25-1 to TRBJ2-7, with 9 bases that match TRBD2. After removal of 5 bases from V and 7 bases from J, the junction contained 18 bases not matched to a gene. Looked up from germline, CDR1 is MGHDK and CDR2 is SYGVNS. This CDR3 contains 17 residues.

This clonotype was detected only a few times. The genes are TRBV12-3 or TRBV12-4 and TRBJ2-5; 10 bases align to TRBD2. V dropped 6 bases and J dropped 4; count of bases not matched to a gene: 11. The CDR3 spans 16 residues. As DNA, the CDR3 is TGTGCCAGCAGGGTAGGGGCTAGGACTAGCGGAGAGACCCAGTACTTC. This encodes CASRVGARTSGETQYF.